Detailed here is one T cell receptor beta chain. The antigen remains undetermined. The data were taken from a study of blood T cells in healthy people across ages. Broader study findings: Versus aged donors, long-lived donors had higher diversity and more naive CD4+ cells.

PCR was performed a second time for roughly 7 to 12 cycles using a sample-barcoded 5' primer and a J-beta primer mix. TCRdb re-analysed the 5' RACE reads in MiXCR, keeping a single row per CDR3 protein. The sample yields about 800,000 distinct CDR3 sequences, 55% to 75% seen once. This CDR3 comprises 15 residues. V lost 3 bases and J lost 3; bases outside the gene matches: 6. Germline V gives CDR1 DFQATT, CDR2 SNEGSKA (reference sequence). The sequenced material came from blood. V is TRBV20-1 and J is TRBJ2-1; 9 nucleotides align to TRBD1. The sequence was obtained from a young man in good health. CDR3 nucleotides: TGCAGTGCTAGCCCCGGGACAGGGCTCTACAATGAGCAGTTCTTC. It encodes CSASPGTGLYNEQFF.